This T cell receptor (beta chain) appears in the sequencing data of a study of blood T cell repertoires in COVID-19. About the study: COVID-19 samples, acute and convalescent, were from the United States, Italy and Spain. PBMCs, B-cell-depleted T cells, or T cells were the source of the cDNA or gDNA that made up the material.

CDR3 length: 15 residues. The germline V gene encodes CDR1 SGHRS and CDR2 YFSETQ. The J segment lost 8 bases and the V segment lost 4 bases, leaving 6 bases of the junction unmatched. In the original analysis: Amplifying reference gene primers gave estimates of nucleated cell counts. Assay used: immunoSEQ multiplex PCR; TCRdb lists only in-frame clones, some missing. V and J calls and clone size come straight from that table; D and trimming were deduced from the DNA. The repertoire includes roughly 170,000 clones, less than 85% of them detected once, and 6% to 8.5% sits in the top ten. V is TRBV5-1 and J is TRBJ2-1, with 13 bases aligning to TRBD2. What was sequenced was peripheral blood. This TCR derives from a human donor in a cohort sampled during active COVID-19. The CDR3 nucleotides are TGCGCCAGCAGCCCGACTAGCGGGGGGCCGTATGAGCAGTTCTTC. It is translated as CASSPTSGGPYEQFF.